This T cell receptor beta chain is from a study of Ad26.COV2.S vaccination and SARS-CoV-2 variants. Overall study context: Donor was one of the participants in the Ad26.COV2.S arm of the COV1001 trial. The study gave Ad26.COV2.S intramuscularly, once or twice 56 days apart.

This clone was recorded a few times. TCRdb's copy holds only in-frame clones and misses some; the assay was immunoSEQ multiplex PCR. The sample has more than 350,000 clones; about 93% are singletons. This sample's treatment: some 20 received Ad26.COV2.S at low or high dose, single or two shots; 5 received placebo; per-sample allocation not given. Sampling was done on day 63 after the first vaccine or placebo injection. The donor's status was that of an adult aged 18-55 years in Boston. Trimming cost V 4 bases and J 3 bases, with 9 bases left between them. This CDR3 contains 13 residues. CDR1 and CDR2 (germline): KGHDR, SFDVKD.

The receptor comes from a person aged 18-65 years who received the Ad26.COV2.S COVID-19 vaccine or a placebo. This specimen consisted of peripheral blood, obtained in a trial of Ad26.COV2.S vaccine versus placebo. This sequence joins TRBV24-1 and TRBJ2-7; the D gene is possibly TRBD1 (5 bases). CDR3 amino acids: CATSDRDSYEQYF. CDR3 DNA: TGTGCCACCAGTGACCGTGACAGCTACGAGCAGTACTTC.